A single sample gave rise to the 25 T cell receptor beta chains below, sequenced in a study of CD8+ T cells in alopecia areata. RNA, once extracted, was reverse transcribed into cDNA for use as the sequencing template. The table came from immunoSEQ multiplex PCR; TCRdb's copy has only in-frame clones and leaves some out. The sample lists around 300,000 clones; approximately 60% were seen once. Treatment here: oral pan-JAK inhibitor, 5-10 mg twice daily. Specimen: CD4+ T cells sorted from blood, collected around week 54, from a patient treated with tofacitinib. Receptor source: a human donor with alopecia areata.

This clone occurred a few times. The chain employs TRBV5-1 and TRBJ1-1; D uncertain. V was shortened by 5 bases and J by 2 bases, with 10 bases between the two germline ends. Germline V gene lookup returns CDR1 SGHRS and CDR2 YFSETQ. CDR3 length: 13 amino acids. The CDR3 loop is CASRRGENTEAFF. In nucleotides, the CDR3 is TGCGCCAGCAGAAGAGGAGAAAACACTGAAGCTTTCTTT. Full variable domain (remainder filled in from reference TRBV5-1 and TRBJ1-1): KAGVTQTPRYLIKTRGQQVTLSCSPISGHRSVSWYQQTPGQGLQFLFEYFSETQRNKGNFPGRFSGRQFSNSRSEMNVSTLELGDSALYLCASRRGENTEAFFGQGTRLTVV.

The chain combines TRBV5-4 with TRBJ1-5, with D uncertain. Germline CDR1 SGHNT, CDR2 YYREEE (reference sequence). V lost 0 bases to trimming and J lost 2 bases, with 9 bases between them. The CDR3 consists of 15 residues. In nucleotides, the CDR3 is TGTGCCAGCAGCTTGGACGGGGTGGGCAATCAGCCCCAGCATTTT. Its translation is CASSLDGVGNQPQHF.

The DNA of the CDR3 is TGTGCCAGCGATGGACAGCTCAATCAGCCCCAGCATTTT. Encoded protein: CASDGQLNQPQHF. The genes are TRBV6-6 and TRBJ1-5; tentatively, D is TRBD1 (6 bases). There are 13 residues in the CDR3. Trimming took 8 bases from V and 3 from J, leaving 11 bases between them. Germline values: CDR1 MNHNY, CDR2 SVGAGI (reference sequence).

V gene TRBV30 combines with J gene TRBJ1-2; 7 bases fit TRBD1. The CDR3 is made up of 15 amino acids. Germline V CDR1 and CDR2: GTSNPN, SVGIG (reference sequence). Trimming removed 1 base from V and 0 bases from J; junction bases left unmatched: 5. The CDR3 DNA reads TGTGCCTGGAGTGCCGGGACAGCCACTAACTATGGCTACACCTTC. Translated: CAWSAGTATNYGYTF.

This clone was observed once. This chain connects TRBV6-4 to TRBJ1-2; 10 nucleotides align to TRBD1. Germline V gene sequence: CDR1 MRHNA, CDR2 SNTAGT. V shed 5 bases and J 7 bases; nucleotides not matched to a gene: 13. This CDR3 is built from 16 residues. The CDR3 DNA sequence: TGTGCCAGCAGTCCTATGACAGGGGGCTCGACCCCTGGCTACACCTTC. Encoded protein: CASSPMTGGSTPGYTF.

The chain combines TRBV7-2 with TRBJ1-5, with TRBD1 matching over 8 bases. The CDR3 length is 15 residues. Trimming took 2 bases from V and 3 from J; bases not matched to a gene: 3. Per the germline V gene, CDR1 is SGHTA and CDR2 is FQGNSA. The CDR3 bases are TGTGCCAGCAGCTTAATGGGACAGGACAATCAGCCCCAGCATTTT. It codes for CASSLMGQDNQPQHF. Combining the CDR3 with reference TRBV7-2 and TRBJ1-5 gives the whole variable domain GAGVSQSPSNKVTEKGKDVELRCDPISGHTALYWYRQSLGQGLEFLIYFQGNSAPDKSGLPSDRFSAERTGGSVSTLTIQRTQQEDSAVYLCASSLMGQDNQPQHFGDGTRLSIL.

This chain links TRBV29-1 with TRBJ1-2, with D possibly matching TRBD1 (5 bases). The CDR3 spans 12 residues. Deletions cut 1 base from V and 6 bases from J, with 9 bases between. CDR1 is SQVTM and CDR2 is ANQGSEA in the germline V gene. CDR3 in DNA: TGCAGCGTTGAAGGCAGGGCTGATGGCTACACCTTC. It specifies CSVEGRADGYTF.

This chain connects TRBV29-1 to TRBJ2-2; D may match TRBD1 or TRBD2 (6 bases each). V was clipped by 4 bases and J by 1 base, with 10 bases between them. The CDR3 loop spans 14 amino acids. Germline V gives CDR1 SQVTM, CDR2 ANQGSEA. The CDR3 DNA follows: TGCAGCGTTGGGGGGGCTTTGAACACCGGGGAGCTGTTTTTT. Its protein is CSVGGALNTGELFF.

This clone was detected a few times. The rearrangement links TRBV5-6 to TRBJ2-6; 7 nucleotides line up with TRBD1. After removal of 2 bases from V and 2 bases from J, the junction contained 10 bases not matched to a gene. There are 18 residues in the CDR3. Germline V CDR1 and CDR2: SGHDT, YYEEEE. The CDR3 region is CASSFEGAWLTGANVLTF. CDR3 in DNA: TGTGCCAGCAGCTTTGAGGGGGCCTGGCTAACTGGGGCCAACGTCCTGACTTTC. The full variable domain, completed using reference TRBV5-6 and TRBJ2-6, is DAGVTQSPTHLIKTRGQQVTLRCSPKSGHDTVSWYQQALGQGPQFIFQYYEEEERQRGNFPDRFSGHQFPNYSSELNVNALLLGDSALYLCASSFEGAWLTGANVLTFGAGSRLTVL.

The genes are TRBV6-1 and TRBJ2-6; TRBD2 matches at 7 bases. V was pared by 6 bases and J by 1 base, with 3 bases of the junction left unmatched. This CDR3 is 15 amino acids long. Germline V gene sequence: CDR1 MNHNS, CDR2 SASEGT. Here the CDR3 DNA reads TGTGCCAGCAGCAGCGGGAATTCTGGGGCCAACGTCCTGACTTTC. Translating it yields CASSSGNSGANVLTF.

J is TRBJ2-1 and V is TRBV9; weak D call: TRBD1 (7 bases). This CDR3 region has 14 residues. Germline loops: CDR1 SGDLS, CDR2 YYNGEE. V lost 4 bases and J 15 bases, leaving 23 bases between the germline ends. The CDR3 protein is CASSPQGGGFPGFF. Here the CDR3 DNA reads TGTGCCAGCAGCCCCCAGGGGGGTGGATTTCCTGGGTTCTTC. Based on the CDR3 plus reference TRBV9 and TRBJ2-1, the full variable domain is DSGVTQTPKHLITATGQRVTLRCSPRSGDLSVYWYQQSLDQGLQFLIQYYNGEERAKGNILERFSAQQFPDLHSELNLSSLELGDSALYFCASSPQGGGFPGFFGPGTRLTVL.

The chain has TRBV4-1 and TRBJ2-1; D is uncertain. CDR1 and CDR2 (germline): MGHRA, YSYEKL. V was pared by 3 bases and J by 6 bases, with 6 bases between. This CDR3 has 12 amino acids. Here the CDR3 reads CASSQKFNEQFF. CDR3 sequence (DNA): TGCGCCAGCAGCCAGAAATTCAATGAGCAGTTCTTC.

The rearrangement uses TRBV7-2 and TRBJ2-2, with D uncertain. CDR3 size: 12 residues. The V end lost 5 bases, the J end lost 4 bases, and 5 bases lay between the germline ends. Germline CDR1 is SGHTA and CDR2 is FQGNSA. CDR3 sequence (DNA): TGTGCCAGCAGCCGTCCCACCGGGGAGCTGTTTTTT. Protein sequence: CASSRPTGELFF.

The chain uses TRBV5-4 and TRBJ2-3; 11 bases fit TRBD1. In germline, CDR1 is SGHNT, CDR2 YYREEE (reference sequence). Trimming at V came to 1 base and at J to 3 bases, leaving 10 bases not matched to a gene. This CDR3 comprises 18 residues. The CDR3 DNA reads TGTGCCAGCAGCTTGACAGTGAGCGGGACAGGGGGAACAGATACGCAGTATTTT. Translated, it gives CASSLTVSGTGGTDTQYF.

The chain joins TRBV27 to TRBJ1-2, with D possibly matching TRBD1 (6 bases). Germline V CDR1 and CDR2: MNHEY, SMNVEV (reference sequence). CDR3 size: 13 residues. V gave up 3 bases and J gave up 7 bases, with 12 bases separating them. The CDR3 region has the DNA TGTGCCAGCAGTTTCTACAGGGATTTTGGCTACACCTTC. Its protein is CASSFYRDFGYTF.

This sequence joins TRBV30 and TRBJ1-5; D unclear. V lost 1 base to trimming and J lost 0 bases, with 13 bases between them. The CDR3 length is 16 residues. CDR1 and CDR2 from the germline V gene are GTSNPN and SVGIG (reference sequence). CDR3 coding DNA: TGTGCCTGGAGTGGGGATACACCGTATAGCAATCAGCCCCAGCATTTT. Translating gives CAWSGDTPYSNQPQHF.

The genes are TRBV6-5 and TRBJ2-1, with D hard to call. CDR3 length: 15 amino acids. CDR1 and CDR2 from the germline V gene are MNHEY and SVGAGI. V dropped 5 bases and J dropped 0 bases, with 11 bases sitting between them. CDR3 loop: CASSTTPNSYNEQFF. The CDR3 DNA reads as TGTGCCAGCAGTACGACACCCAACTCCTACAATGAGCAGTTCTTC.

The gene calls are TRBV30 and TRBJ2-4; D not certain. V was pared by 2 bases and J by 9 bases, with 14 bases between. The V gene's germline CDR1 is GTSNPN and CDR2 SVGIG (reference sequence). The CDR3 is 13 residues long. The CDR3 sequence is CAWSSRARGIQYF. CDR3 nucleotide sequence: TGTGCCTGGAGTAGTCGTGCCAGAGGCATTCAGTACTTC.

The chain combines TRBV5-1 with TRBJ2-2; TRBD1 is a possible D gene (6 bases). CDR3 size: 14 residues. V shed 4 bases and J shed 7 bases, with 14 bases lying between them. The V gene's germline CDR1 is SGHRS and CDR2 YFSETQ. Here the CDR3 DNA reads TGCGCCAGCAGCCTAGGACAGTTGATCGGGGAGCTGTTTTTT. This codes for CASSLGQLIGELFF.

The chain combines TRBV5-1 with TRBJ1-2; no definite D call. There are 13 residues in the CDR3. From germline, CDR1 is SGHRS and CDR2 YFSETQ. V lost 3 bases, J lost 7 bases, and 13 bases lay in between. The CDR3 DNA follows: TGCGCCAGCAGCTCCCGGACCTCAAGTGGCTACACCTTC. It is translated as CASSSRTSSGYTF.

CDR3 sequence reads: CASSLDDRNYGYTF. Here the CDR3 DNA reads TGCGCCAGCAGCTTGGATGACAGAAACTATGGCTACACCTTC. The chain recombines TRBV5-1 with TRBJ1-2; maybe TRBD1 (5 bases). The CDR3 spans 14 residues. V was clipped by 0 bases and J by 2 bases, with 8 bases between them. CDR1 and CDR2 from the germline V gene are SGHRS and YFSETQ.

The gene calls are TRBV7-2 and TRBJ1-4; TRBD1 is a possible D gene (6 bases). V dropped 5 bases and J dropped 0 bases, with 16 bases sitting between them. The CDR3 is 17 amino acids. Germline V gene sequence: CDR1 SGHTA, CDR2 FQGNSA. CDR3 amino acids: CASSRRGKVATNEKLFF. The CDR3 DNA sequence: TGTGCCAGCAGCCGGAGGGGGAAGGTTGCAACTAATGAAAAACTGTTTTTT. Full variable domain (outside the CDR3, taken from reference TRBV7-2 and TRBJ1-4): GAGVSQSPSNKVTEKGKDVELRCDPISGHTALYWYRQSLGQGLEFLIYFQGNSAPDKSGLPSDRFSAERTGGSVSTLTIQRTQQEDSAVYLCASSRRGKVATNEKLFFGSGTQLSVL.

The sample holds a few counts of this clone. The rearrangement joins TRBV4-1 to TRBJ2-3; 8 bases match TRBD1. There are 15 residues in the CDR3. Germline V CDR1 and CDR2: MGHRA, YSYEKL. The J segment lost 3 bases and the V segment lost 1 base, leaving 3 bases of the junction unmatched. The CDR3, as DNA: TGCGCCAGCAGCCAAGCGCAGGGGGCAACAGATACGCAGTATTTT. It encodes CASSQAQGATDTQYF.

There are a few counts of this clone. The CDR3 DNA is TGCGCCAGCAGCTTGGCGGGGACAGCCTACGAGCAGTACTTC. This codes for CASSLAGTAYEQYF. The chain is built from TRBV5-1 and TRBJ2-7, with 7 bases matching TRBD1. Germline lookup yields CDR1 SGHRS and CDR2 YFSETQ. Trimming cost V 0 bases and J 2 bases; bases outside gene matches: 2. The CDR3 spans 14 residues. Full variable domain (rest looked up from reference TRBV5-1 and TRBJ2-7): KAGVTQTPRYLIKTRGQQVTLSCSPISGHRSVSWYQQTPGQGLQFLFEYFSETQRNKGNFPGRFSGRQFSNSRSEMNVSTLELGDSALYLCASSLAGTAYEQYFGPGTRLTVT.

This clone turned up a few times. This chain links TRBV11-2 with TRBJ2-2; 10 bases are shared with TRBD2. The V and J ends lost 5 bases and 7 bases, in that order; junction bases with no gene match: 13. This CDR3 comprises 17 residues. Germline-derived CDR1 and CDR2 are SGHAT and FQNNGV. Here the CDR3 DNA reads TGTGCCAGCAGCCCCGGGACTAGCGCCCTGCTTGGCGGGGAGCTGTTTTTT. Translated, it gives CASSPGTSALLGGELFF. Full variable domain (rest looked up from reference TRBV11-2 and TRBJ2-2): EAGVAQSPRYKIIEKRQSVAFWCNPISGHATLYWYQQILGQGPKLLIQFQNNGVVDDSQLPKDRFSAERLKGVDSTLKIQPAKLEDSAVYLCASSPGTSALLGGELFFGEGSRLTVL.